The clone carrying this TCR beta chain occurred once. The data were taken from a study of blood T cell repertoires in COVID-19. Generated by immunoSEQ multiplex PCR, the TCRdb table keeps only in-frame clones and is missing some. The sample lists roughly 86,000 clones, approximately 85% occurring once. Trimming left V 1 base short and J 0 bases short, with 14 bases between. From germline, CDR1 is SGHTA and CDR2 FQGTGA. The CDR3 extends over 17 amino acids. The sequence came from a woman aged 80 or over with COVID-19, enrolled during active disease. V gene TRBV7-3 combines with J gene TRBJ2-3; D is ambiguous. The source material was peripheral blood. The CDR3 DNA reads TGTGCCAGCAGCTTAAGGCCAACTACCTCTAGCACAGATACGCAGTATTTT. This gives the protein CASSLRPTTSSTDTQYF.